This TCR beta chain was found in a study of OX40 agonist ivuxolimab in advanced cancers. This clone was seen once. Repertoires were generated with immunoSEQ multiplex PCR, while TCRdb's copy carries only in-frame clones and drops some. Of some 41,000 clones in the sample, 70% to 90% were seen once. Sample: CD4+ or CD8+ T cells sorted from blood, taken in a trial of the OX40 agonist ivuxolimab. This TCR came from an adult with an advanced solid tumor such as melanoma, head and neck, liver or kidney cancer.

The CDR3 loop is CATSTAPGGHTDTQYF. The CDR3 DNA is TGTGCCACCAGCACTGCCCCGGGAGGTCACACAGATACGCAGTATTTT. The chain links TRBV15 to TRBJ2-3; 7 positions agree with TRBD2. With 4 bases clipped from V and 2 bases from J, the junction kept 9 bases outside the gene matches. Germline V lookup: CDR1 LNHNV, CDR2 YYDKDF (reference sequence). The CDR3 spans 16 residues.